Below are 3 T cell receptor beta chains sequenced from a single sample in a study of vaccination effects on CD4 cells after COVID-19. Antigen-specific CD4+ T cells were first expanded with viral peptide pools by the ViraFEST assay and only then sequenced. Once cultured for nine to ten days, the cells underwent separation to obtain CD4+ T cells. Data came from immunoSEQ multiplex PCR; TCRdb stores just in-frame clones and leaves some out. This table has around 83,000 clones, about 74% appearing once. The antigens of these receptors remain unknown. The specimen comprised CD4+ T cells from PBMCs cultured with HCoV-229E spike peptides, sampled before COVID-19 vaccination. These receptors were collected from a human donor who received a COVID-19 vaccine.

This rearrangement joins TRBV6-5 to TRBJ2-7, with D perhaps TRBD2 (6 bases). The germline gives CDR1 MNHEY, CDR2 SVGAGI. The CDR3 contains 14 residues. V lost 5 bases to trimming and J lost 6 bases, with 17 bases between them. The CDR3 coding sequence is TGTGCCAGCAGTAAAAAGGGACTTCCCCGCGAGCAGTACGTC. Translated, it gives CASSKKGLPREQYV.

V gene TRBV7-2 combines with J gene TRBJ1-2; D not certain. Trimming pared 3 bases from V and 6 bases from J, leaving 14 bases between. Germline loops: CDR1 SGHTA, CDR2 FQGNSA. The CDR3 has 14 amino acids. The CDR3, as DNA: TGTGCCAGCAGCTTTCGTTACGGGCCGGATGGCTACACCTTC. Residues: CASSFRYGPDGYTF.

J is TRBJ2-1 and V is TRBV4-1; TRBD1 is a possible D gene (5 bases). This CDR3 is built from 18 residues. The germline gives CDR1 MGHRA, CDR2 YSYEKL. The V and J ends lost 1 base and 0 bases respectively, with 16 bases between them. The CDR3 loop is CASSQARGAVSSYNEQFF. CDR3 coding DNA: TGCGCCAGCAGCCAAGCCCGTGGGGCCGTGAGCTCCTACAATGAGCAGTTCTTC.